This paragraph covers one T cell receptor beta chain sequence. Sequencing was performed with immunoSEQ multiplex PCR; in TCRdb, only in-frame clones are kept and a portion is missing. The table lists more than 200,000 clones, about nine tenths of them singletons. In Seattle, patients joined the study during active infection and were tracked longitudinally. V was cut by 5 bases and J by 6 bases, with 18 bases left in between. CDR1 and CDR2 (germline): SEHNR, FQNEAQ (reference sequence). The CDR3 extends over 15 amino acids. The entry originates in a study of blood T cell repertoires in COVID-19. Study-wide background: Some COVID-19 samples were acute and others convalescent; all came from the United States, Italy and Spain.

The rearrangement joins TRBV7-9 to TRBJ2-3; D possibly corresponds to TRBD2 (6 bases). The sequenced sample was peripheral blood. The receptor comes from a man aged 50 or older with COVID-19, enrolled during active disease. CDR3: CASSPRMEGRDTQYF. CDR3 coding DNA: TGTGCCAGCAGCCCAAGGATGGAGGGCAGGGATACGCAGTATTTT.